This TCR beta chain was recorded in a study of T cell changes during pregnancy in multiple sclerosis. This clone has only one observation. The protocol was immunoSEQ multiplex PCR, while the TCRdb copy is restricted to in-frame clones and leaves out a portion. The data hold some 17,000 clones, with approximately 95% observed a single time. Germline CDR1 is LNHDA and CDR2 is SQIVND (reference sequence). The CDR3 has 16 residues. V lost 5 bases, J lost 4 bases, and 14 bases stayed unmatched. Sequencing used peripheral blood, obtained in the third trimester of pregnancy. The V gene is TRBV19, the J gene TRBJ2-7; TRBD2 aligns across 7 bases. The sequence was collected from a female donor with multiple sclerosis, enrolled in a pregnancy study. The CDR3 DNA follows: TGTGCCAGTAGTGCTTCTTTCGGGGGGAGGATTTACGAGCAGTACTTC. Its translation: CASSASFGGRIYEQYF.